A single T cell receptor beta chain is shown here with its context. What it binds is unknown. This sample stems from a study of shared clonotypes between healthy human individuals. Sequenced by immunoSEQ multiplex PCR; TCRdb stores in-frame clones only, minus some. The sample records about 2.4 million clones, over 85% being singletons. Study results and limitations: Against clonotypes common to all four donors, non-shared ones had lower generation probabilities. Genetic and exposure-history diversity was limited by the small donor number. Estimated richness was generally greater in naive than memory subsets.

This CDR3 spans 12 amino acids. Trimming stripped 3 bases from V and 5 bases from J, with 7 bases between. Germline values: CDR1 SGHVS, CDR2 FNYEAQ. This receptor was obtained from a man aged 18 to 29 in good health. Some clones in this sample may be carry-over from other donors' samples. The sequenced material came from naive CD4+ T cells from PBMCs. The subset: CD45RA+ positively selected. The chain is built from TRBV7-6 and TRBJ2-5; D gene uncertain. CDR3 sequence (DNA): TGTGCCAGCAGCTTGGGATGGGAGACCCAGTACTTC. It yields the protein CASSLGWETQYF.